This T cell receptor (beta chain) was profiled in a study of T cells in Graves' hyperthyroidism and ophthalmopathy. This clonotype was recorded at least ten times. This CDR3 is 15 amino acids long. The V gene's germline CDR1 is MNHNS and CDR2 SASEGT. V was pared by 4 bases and J by 5 bases, with 15 bases between. Researchers took RNA transcripts and amplified the TCR beta CDR3 regions from them. Researchers ran a first-round RT-PCR on the TCR CDR3 using the HTBI primer set. TCRdb fed the multiplex PCR reads into MiXCR, producing one record per CDR3 protein. The sample shows hundreds of thousands of distinct CDR3 sequences, approximately 14% of them seen only once.

Specimen: blood. The rearrangement uses TRBV6-1 and TRBJ1-5; D is unresolved. The sequence was collected from a woman younger than 30 with Graves' hyperthyroidism. The CDR3 is CASSGTRLAYQPQHF. Here the CDR3 DNA reads TGTGCCAGCAGTGGGACCCGTTTGGCCTATCAGCCCCAGCATTTT.